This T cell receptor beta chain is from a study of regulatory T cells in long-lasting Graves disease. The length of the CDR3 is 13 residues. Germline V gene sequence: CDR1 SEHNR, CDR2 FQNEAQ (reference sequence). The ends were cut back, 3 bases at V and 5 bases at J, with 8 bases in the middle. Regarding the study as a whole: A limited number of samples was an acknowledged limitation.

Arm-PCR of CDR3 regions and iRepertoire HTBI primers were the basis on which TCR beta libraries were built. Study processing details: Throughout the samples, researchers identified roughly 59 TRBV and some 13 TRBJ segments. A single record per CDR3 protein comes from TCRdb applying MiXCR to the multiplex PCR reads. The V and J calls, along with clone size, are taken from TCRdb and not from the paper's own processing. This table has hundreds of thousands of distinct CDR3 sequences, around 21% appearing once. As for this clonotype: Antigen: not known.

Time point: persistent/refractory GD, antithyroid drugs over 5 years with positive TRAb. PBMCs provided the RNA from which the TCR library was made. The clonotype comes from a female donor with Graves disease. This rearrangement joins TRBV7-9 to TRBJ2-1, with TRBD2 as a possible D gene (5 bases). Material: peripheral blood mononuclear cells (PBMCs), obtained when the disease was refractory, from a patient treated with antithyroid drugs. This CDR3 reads CASSLSGDNEQFF. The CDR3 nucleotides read TGTGCCAGCAGCTTGAGCGGAGACAATGAGCAGTTCTTC.